The clone carrying this T cell receptor (beta chain) was seen repeatedly, ten times or more. Its antigen is unidentified. CDR1 is LGHNA and CDR2 is YSLEER in the germline V gene. With 1 base clipped from V and 4 bases from J, the junction kept 13 bases outside the gene matches. The length of the CDR3 is 18 residues. This record belongs to a study of response to subunit inactivated influenza vaccine. Notes on the study in general: Only a handful of new T cells, the authors suggested, are recruited with each seasonal influenza vaccination.

TCRdb re-called the RT-PCR reads with MiXCR, one entry per CDR3 protein. The profile covers about 500,000 distinct CDR3 sequences, with 6.5% to 8% appearing a single time and roughly 13% taken by the ten largest. The material sequenced was PBMCs from blood, taken around 25 months after vaccination. This sequence joins TRBV4-3 and TRBJ2-7; 10 bases align to TRBD2. The source is a man between 50 and 75 years old who received an inactivated influenza vaccine. CDR3 in DNA: TGCGCCAGCAGCCAAGGAGTTTTAGCGGGAGGTTTTATGTACGAGCAGTACTTC. Residues: CASSQGVLAGGFMYEQYF.